Sequencing of this T cell receptor beta chain was carried out in a study of blood T cell repertoires in COVID-19. This clone has just a few counts. Using immunoSEQ multiplex PCR, the repertoire was profiled, and TCRdb retains in-frame clones only, with some absent. Among fewer than 200,000 clones listed, 84% were seen once. Trimming took 1 base from V and 7 from J; bases not matched to a gene: 6. Germline CDR1 SGHTA, CDR2 FQGNSA. The CDR3 extends over 15 amino acids. This TCR was recovered from a woman in her 30s who had been exposed to COVID-19. Sequenced: PBMCs or T cells enriched from blood (not recorded which). The chain links TRBV7-2 to TRBJ1-1; TRBD1 matches at 10 bases. In DNA, the CDR3 is TGTGCCAGCAGCTTAGTCGGGACAGGGGCGGATGAAGCTTTCTTT. This translates into CASSLVGTGADEAFF.